This passage covers 25 T cell receptor beta chains from one sample sequenced in a study of cytomegalovirus exposure and HLA in healthy donors. Primers included in the PCR were 60 Vbeta and 13 Jbeta primers. Sequencing used immunoSEQ multiplex PCR; TCRdb keeps in-frame clones, though not all of them. The top ten clones hold 1.5% to 2% of a sample with more than 95,000 clones, approximately 78% of them seen once. Sequenced: PBMCs. The receptors stem from a woman in her forties in good health and CMV-seronegative.

This clone came up once. J is TRBJ2-1 and V is TRBV2; possibly TRBD2 for D (5 bases). Looked up from germline, CDR1 is SNHLY and CDR2 is FYNNEI. The CDR3 spans 14 residues. V lost 1 base to trimming and J lost 7 bases, with 11 bases between them. CDR3 DNA: TGTGCCAGCAGTGAAGGAGGGAGCATAAATGAGCAGTTCTTC. As protein: CASSEGGSINEQFF.

Details on this clone: The sample holds other DNA sequences that translate to the same CDR3. The chain is built from TRBV27 and TRBJ2-5; D is perhaps TRBD1 (6 bases). The CDR3 runs 19 residues. Germline V gives CDR1 MNHEY, CDR2 SMNVEV (reference sequence). V gave up 5 bases and J gave up 3 bases, with 28 bases separating them. The CDR3 protein is CASSPAFMGRGSEKETQYF. The CDR3, as DNA: TGTGCCAGCAGTCCCGCATTTATGGGCAGGGGTTCGGAGAAAGAGACCCAGTACTTC.

The chain couples TRBV7-6 to TRBJ2-2; 12 bases align to TRBD2. The ends lost 7 bases at V and 5 bases at J; junction bases unmatched: 8. The CDR3 is 16 amino acids. Per the germline V gene, CDR1 is SGHVS and CDR2 is FNYEAQ. The CDR3 is CASTLAGGPGTGELFF. The DNA for the CDR3 is TGTGCCAGCACACTAGCGGGAGGTCCAGGGACCGGGGAGCTGTTTTTT.

The chain uses TRBV5-4 and TRBJ1-1, with D perhaps matching TRBD1 (6 bases). From germline, CDR1 is SGHNT and CDR2 YYREEE (reference sequence). V lost 3 bases to trimming and J lost 0 bases, with 12 bases between them. This CDR3 contains 15 residues. The CDR3 sequence: CASSWPGQMNTEAFF. Here the CDR3 DNA reads TGTGCCAGCAGCTGGCCGGGACAAATGAACACTGAAGCTTTCTTT.

V gene TRBV9 combines with J gene TRBJ2-7; TRBD1 agrees at 7 bases. CDR1 and CDR2 from the germline V gene are SGDLS and YYNGEE. V lost 4 bases to trimming and J lost 4 bases; unmatched junction nucleotides: 5. The CDR3 consists of 13 residues. The CDR3 is CASSPTGWYEQYF. The CDR3 nucleotides read TGTGCCAGCAGCCCGACAGGGTGGTACGAGCAGTACTTC.

V gene TRBV29-1 combines with J gene TRBJ1-1; D perhaps matches TRBD1 (6 bases). V was shortened by 5 bases and J by 3 bases, with 7 bases between the two germline ends. The CDR3 loop spans 11 amino acids. Germline-derived CDR1 and CDR2 are SQVTM and ANQGSEA. This CDR3 reads CSVTGYTEAFF. CDR3 nucleotide sequence: TGCAGCGTTACAGGGTACACTGAAGCTTTCTTT.

The chain couples TRBV19 to TRBJ2-5, with TRBD2 as a possible D gene (5 bases). The CDR3 runs to 16 residues. CDR1 is LNHDA and CDR2 is SQIVND in the germline V gene (reference sequence). V was shortened by 7 bases and J by 5 bases, with 23 bases between the two germline ends. The CDR3 protein is CASIRVGLEGVETQYF. CDR3 in DNA: TGTGCCAGTATAAGAGTTGGTCTCGAGGGTGTCGAGACCCAGTACTTC.

The chain couples TRBV30 to TRBJ2-1; 7 positions match TRBD2. There are 14 residues in the CDR3. Germline V gene data show CDR1 as GTSNPN and CDR2 as SVGIG (reference sequence). Unmatched junction bases numbered 6, after V lost 2 bases and J lost 5 bases. The CDR3 DNA follows: TGTGCCTGGAGTCGAACTAGCGCCCACAATGAGCAGTTCTTC. This codes for CAWSRTSAHNEQFF. The variable domain in full, with the rest retrieved from reference TRBV30 and TRBJ2-1, is SQTIHQWPATLVQPVGSPLSLECTVEGTSNPNLYWYRQAAGRGLQLLFYSVGIGQISSEVPQNLSASRPQDRQFILSSKKLLLSDSGFYLCAWSRTSAHNEQFFGPGTRLTVL.

This clone was counted only a few times. V gene TRBV5-4 combines with J gene TRBJ2-3, with D hard to call. CDR1 is SGHNT and CDR2 is YYREEE in the germline V gene (reference sequence). The CDR3 is 15 residues long. V lost 2 bases and J lost 0, with 10 bases in between. CDR3: CASSLYSTSTDTQYF. Written as DNA, the CDR3 is TGTGCCAGCAGCTTATACAGCACTAGCACAGATACGCAGTATTTT.

CDR3 region: CATSRESRSAGGWETQYF. In DNA, the CDR3 is TGTGCCACCAGCAGAGAAAGCAGGTCAGCGGGAGGTTGGGAGACCCAGTACTTC. The rearrangement links TRBV15 to TRBJ2-5, with 9 bases aligning to TRBD2. The CDR3 has 18 amino acids. Germline V gene lookup returns CDR1 LNHNV and CDR2 YYDKDF (reference sequence). V lost 0 bases, J lost 5 bases, and 13 bases stayed unmatched.

The chain couples TRBV6-5 to TRBJ2-3; the D is unclear. The CDR3 has 11 residues. CDR1 and CDR2 (germline): MNHEY, SVGAGI. The V end was cut by 7 bases, the J end by 2 bases, with 4 bases between. CDR3 in DNA: TGTGCCAGCATCCACACAGATACGCAGTATTTT. Translating gives CASIHTDTQYF.

The CDR3 DNA sequence: TGTGCCAGCAGTCAACTCGTCGAGGCCGGGGAGCTGTTTTTT. It is translated as CASSQLVEAGELFF. This chain links TRBV9 with TRBJ2-2; D call uncertain. CDR1 and CDR2 from the germline V gene are SGDLS and YYNGEE. V was shortened by 5 bases and J by 6 bases, with 14 bases between the two germline ends. The CDR3 runs to 14 residues. Using reference TRBV9 and TRBJ2-2 for the parts outside the CDR3, the full variable domain is DSGVTQTPKHLITATGQRVTLRCSPRSGDLSVYWYQQSLDQGLQFLIQYYNGEERAKGNILERFSAQQFPDLHSELNLSSLELGDSALYFCASSQLVEAGELFFGEGSRLTVL.

V is TRBV9 and J is TRBJ2-7, with 9 bases fitting TRBD1. The junction had 0 bases not matched to a gene; V was cut back by 2 bases and J by 3 bases. The CDR3 contains 13 residues. Germline-derived CDR1 and CDR2 are SGDLS and YYNGEE. CDR3 bases: TGTGCCAGCAGCGTGACAGGGGGCTACGAGCAGTACTTC. As protein: CASSVTGGYEQYF.

V usage is TRBV28 and J usage is TRBJ2-1, with TRBD2 identical over 8 bases. Germline CDR1 MDHEN, CDR2 SYDVKM. After removal of 5 bases from V and 4 bases from J, the junction contained 10 bases not matched to a gene. CDR3 length: 16 amino acids. The CDR3 DNA is TGTGCCAGCAGTATTAGAGCGGGAGAGGGGTACAATGAGCAGTTCTTC. It translates to CASSIRAGEGYNEQFF.

The chain is built from TRBV9 and TRBJ2-1; D gene unclear. Trimming pared 6 bases from V and 2 bases from J, leaving 12 bases between. This CDR3 has 14 residues. CDR1 is SGDLS and CDR2 is YYNGEE in the germline V gene. The CDR3 nucleotides read TGTGCCAGCAACCATGACAAAACCTACAATGAGCAGTTCTTC. Protein sequence: CASNHDKTYNEQFF. Variable domain in full (rest from reference TRBV9 and TRBJ2-1): DSGVTQTPKHLITATGQRVTLRCSPRSGDLSVYWYQQSLDQGLQFLIQYYNGEERAKGNILERFSAQQFPDLHSELNLSSLELGDSALYFCASNHDKTYNEQFFGPGTRLTVL.

Only one count was recorded for this clone. V and J are TRBV7-9 and TRBJ2-4; D possibly corresponds to TRBD2 (6 bases). Germline V gene data show CDR1 as SEHNR and CDR2 as FQNEAQ (reference sequence). CDR3 length: 15 residues. Deletions cut 5 bases from V and 8 bases from J, with 19 bases between. CDR3 amino acids: CASSGSGLGDDIQYF. The DNA of the CDR3 is TGTGCCAGCAGCGGCTCGGGACTGGGGGATGACATTCAGTACTTC.

Notes on this clone: The sample carries other DNA sequences with the same CDR3. J is TRBJ2-3 and V is TRBV28; no reliable D call. V was clipped by 3 bases and J by 1 base, with 8 bases between them. Germline-derived CDR1 and CDR2 are MDHEN and SYDVKM. The CDR3 consists of 14 residues. CDR3 sequence: CASSFLSGTDTQYF. The CDR3 DNA reads as TGTGCCAGCAGTTTTCTTTCAGGCACAGATACGCAGTATTTT.

This rearrangement joins TRBV5-1 to TRBJ2-1; D is ambiguous. V shed 4 bases and J shed 0 bases, with 14 bases lying between them. Looked up from germline, CDR1 is SGHRS and CDR2 is YFSETQ. This CDR3 contains 16 residues. This CDR3 reads CASSLEAASSYNEQFF. In DNA form, the CDR3 reads TGCGCCAGCAGCCTGGAAGCAGCGAGCTCCTACAATGAGCAGTTCTTC.

The V and J genes are TRBV6-5 and TRBJ1-2; D might be TRBD1 (5 bases). V lost 6 bases to trimming and J lost 5 bases, with 19 bases between them. Germline CDR1 reads MNHEY; CDR2 reads SVGAGI. The CDR3 contains 15 residues. CDR3 residues: CASRLSRGGYYGYTF. Written as DNA, the CDR3 is TGTGCCAGCAGGCTCAGCCGGGGGGGGTATTATGGCTACACCTTC.

The gene calls are TRBV6-1 and TRBJ1-1; 12 bases fit TRBD1. CDR1 is MNHNS, CDR2 SASEGT, per germline. J lost 4 bases, V lost 4 bases, and 16 bases had no gene match. The CDR3 totals 19 residues. CDR3 amino acids: CASSGEQDGTGGQSTEAFF. In nucleotides, the CDR3 is TGTGCCAGCAGTGGGGAACAGGACGGGACAGGGGGCCAAAGCACTGAAGCTTTCTTT.

This chain uses TRBV10-1 with TRBJ2-4, with 7 bases lining up with TRBD2. The CDR3 runs 17 residues. The V segment lost 0 bases and the J segment 7 bases; nucleotides outside the gene matches: 12. Germline V gene sequence: CDR1 WNHNN, CDR2 SYGVQD (reference sequence). The CDR3 loop is CASSESRPRGSWNIQYF. CDR3 coding DNA: TGCGCCAGCAGTGAGTCGAGGCCCCGCGGGAGTTGGAACATTCAGTACTTC.

The chain recombines TRBV29-1 with TRBJ2-6; D is perhaps TRBD1 (5 bases). Germline CDR1 and CDR2: SQVTM and ANQGSEA. The V end was cut by 7 bases, the J end by 1 base, with 23 bases between. The CDR3 runs 18 residues. The CDR3 reads CSALVGAKETSGANVLTF. DNA of the CDR3: TGCAGCGCCCTCGTTGGGGCCAAAGAAACTTCTGGGGCCAACGTCCTGACTTTC.

This chain links TRBV7-2 with TRBJ2-7; 9 bases agree with TRBD1. With 0 bases clipped from V and 3 bases from J, the junction kept 9 bases outside the gene matches. This CDR3 spans 17 amino acids. Germline V gives CDR1 SGHTA, CDR2 FQGNSA. The CDR3, as DNA: TGTGCCAGCAGCTTAGCCAAAGCCGGGACAGGGAACTACGAGCAGTACTTC. This encodes CASSLAKAGTGNYEQYF.

The chain recombines TRBV5-8 with TRBJ2-7; D is ambiguous. The V end was cut by 3 bases, the J end by 4 bases, with 5 bases between. The germline V gene encodes CDR1 SGHTS and CDR2 YDEGEE. The CDR3 runs 11 residues. This CDR3 reads CASSSLYEQYF. The CDR3 DNA reads as TGTGCCAGCAGCTCACTGTACGAGCAGTACTTC.

This clone appeared a few times. The V gene is TRBV4-3, the J gene TRBJ1-5, with a tentative D call TRBD1 (5 bases). With 4 bases removed from V and 8 bases from J, the gap between germline ends came to 15 bases. CDR1 and CDR2 (germline): LGHNA, YSLEER. This CDR3 spans 14 amino acids. The CDR3, as DNA: TGCGCCAGCAGCCGGCAGGAAACAGGTGAGCCCCAGCATTTT. Its protein is CASSRQETGEPQHF.